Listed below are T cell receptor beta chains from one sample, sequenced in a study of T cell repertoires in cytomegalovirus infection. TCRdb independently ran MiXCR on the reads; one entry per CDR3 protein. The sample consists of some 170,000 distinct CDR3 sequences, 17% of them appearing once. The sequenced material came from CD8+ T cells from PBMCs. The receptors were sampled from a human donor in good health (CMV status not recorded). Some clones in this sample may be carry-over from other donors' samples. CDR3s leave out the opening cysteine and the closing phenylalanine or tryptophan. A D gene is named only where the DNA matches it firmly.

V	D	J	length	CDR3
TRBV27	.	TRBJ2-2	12	ASTWGRNTGELF
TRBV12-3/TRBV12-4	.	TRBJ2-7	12	ASSEIQETYEQY
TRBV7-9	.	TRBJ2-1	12	ASSLEGPTSEQF
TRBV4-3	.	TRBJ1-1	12	ASSQLVLNTEAF
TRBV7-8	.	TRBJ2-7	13	ASSLLGGHPHEQY
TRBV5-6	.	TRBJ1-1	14	ASSLEVGRMNTEAF
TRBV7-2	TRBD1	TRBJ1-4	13	ASSSTTGVNEKLF
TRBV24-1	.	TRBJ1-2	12	ATGKTGQSYGYT
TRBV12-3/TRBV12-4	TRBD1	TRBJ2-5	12	ASSRQGPGETQY
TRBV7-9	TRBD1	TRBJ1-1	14	ASSSTQTGDGTEAF
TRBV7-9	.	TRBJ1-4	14	ASSSPQRGGNEKLF
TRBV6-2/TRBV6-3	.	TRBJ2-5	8	ASSSETQY
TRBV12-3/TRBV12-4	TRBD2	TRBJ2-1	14	ASSPPGGEVGNEQF
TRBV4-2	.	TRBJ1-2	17	ASSQERWEPSRALYGYT
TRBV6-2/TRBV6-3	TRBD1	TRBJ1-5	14	ASSPARQGSIQPQH
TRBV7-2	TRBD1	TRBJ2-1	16	ASSLGSGQAVMVNEQF
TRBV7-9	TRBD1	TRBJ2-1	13	ASSRTGVTRWEQF
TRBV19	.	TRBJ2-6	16	ASSMWGRVSSGANVLT
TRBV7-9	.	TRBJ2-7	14	ASFSPQTSERYEQY
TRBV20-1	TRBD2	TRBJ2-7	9	SAGTTYEQY
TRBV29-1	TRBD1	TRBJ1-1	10	STSGQGTEAF
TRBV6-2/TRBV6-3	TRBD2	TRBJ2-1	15	ASSRPIAGAIYNEQF
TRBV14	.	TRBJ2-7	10	ASSQGKDEQY
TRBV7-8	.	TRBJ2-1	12	ASSGERGWDEQF
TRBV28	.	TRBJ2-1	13	ASTITGTQNNEQF
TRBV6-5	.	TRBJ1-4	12	ASSHSSTNEKLF
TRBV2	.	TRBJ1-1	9	ASKGGAEAF
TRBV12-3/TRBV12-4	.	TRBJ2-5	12	ASSPSVGGQTQY
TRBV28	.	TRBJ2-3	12	ASSWTASTDTQY
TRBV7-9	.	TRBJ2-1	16	ASSPPPGGSGSYNEQF
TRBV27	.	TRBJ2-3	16	ASSLDPGGGIIEDTQY
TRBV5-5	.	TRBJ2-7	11	ASSPAQNYEQY
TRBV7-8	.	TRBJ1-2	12	ASQGTGPNYGYT
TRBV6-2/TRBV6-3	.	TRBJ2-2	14	ASSYPWTIGTGELF
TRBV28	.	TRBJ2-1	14	ASSFSRQVVFPEQF
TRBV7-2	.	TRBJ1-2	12	ASSLAGGNYGYT
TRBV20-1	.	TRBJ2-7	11	SARNRFSYEQY
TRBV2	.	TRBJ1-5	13	ASRPAGVGYQPQH
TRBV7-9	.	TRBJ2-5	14	ASSSPLQGTQETQY
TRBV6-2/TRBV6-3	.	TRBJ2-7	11	ASSHGQLYEQY
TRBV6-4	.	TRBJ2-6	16	ASSDSTDSFSGANVLT
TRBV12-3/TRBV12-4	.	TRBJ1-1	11	ASSFPGSREAF
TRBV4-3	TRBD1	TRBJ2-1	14	ASSPTGGATYNEQF
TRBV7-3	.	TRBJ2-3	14	ASSFVGRGDTDTQY
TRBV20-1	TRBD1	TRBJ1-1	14	SARELSGGWDTEAF
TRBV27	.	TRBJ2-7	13	ASNRGGPRIREQY
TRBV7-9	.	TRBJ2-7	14	ASSFSTGTQPYEQY
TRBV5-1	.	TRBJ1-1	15	ASNPRPGPPMNTEAF